This TCR beta chain was obtained from a study of naive and memory T cell subsets. Study-level points and caveats: This RNA-based method may be sensitive to activation-related transcript changes.

Amplification of ligated cDNA took four PCR rounds with SP2 and nested alpha and beta constant primers. One entry per CDR3 protein results from TCRdb running MiXCR on the 5' RACE reads. This repertoire shows approximately 32,000 distinct CDR3 sequences, approximately 16% found once; its top ten account for 2.6%. There are 13 residues in the CDR3. CDR1 LGHDT and CDR2 YNNKEL come from the germline V gene (reference sequence). V lost 1 base and J lost 13; bases outside the gene matches: 8. TCR cDNA received a 3' ligated oligonucleotide that carried a UMI. A note on this clonotype: Its target is not known.

The rearrangement links TRBV3-1 to TRBJ1-2; TRBD1 aligns across 8 bases. The source is a female donor in good health. CDR3 protein: CASSQATGERSTF. CDR3 nucleotide sequence: TGTGCCAGCAGCCAAGCGACAGGGGAACGGTCCACCTTC. Full variable domain (rest looked up from reference TRBV3-1 and TRBJ1-2): DTAVSQTPKYLVTQMGNDKSIKCEQNLGHDTMYWYKQDSKKFLKIMFSYNNKELIINETVPNRFSPKSPDKAHLNLHINSLELGDSAVYFCASSQATGERSTFGSGTRLTVV.